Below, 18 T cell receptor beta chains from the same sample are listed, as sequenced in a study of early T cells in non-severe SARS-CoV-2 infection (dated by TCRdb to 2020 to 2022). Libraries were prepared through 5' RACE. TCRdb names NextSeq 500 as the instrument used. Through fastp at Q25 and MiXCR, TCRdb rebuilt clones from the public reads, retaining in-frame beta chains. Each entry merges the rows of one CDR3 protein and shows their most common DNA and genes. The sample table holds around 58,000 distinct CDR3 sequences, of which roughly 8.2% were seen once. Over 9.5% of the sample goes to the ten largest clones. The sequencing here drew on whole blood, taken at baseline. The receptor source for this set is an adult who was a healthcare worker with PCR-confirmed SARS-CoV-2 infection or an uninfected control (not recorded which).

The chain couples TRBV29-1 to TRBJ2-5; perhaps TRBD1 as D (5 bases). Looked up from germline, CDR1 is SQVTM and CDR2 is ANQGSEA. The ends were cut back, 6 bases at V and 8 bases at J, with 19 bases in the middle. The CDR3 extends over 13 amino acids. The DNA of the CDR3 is TGCAGCGTCCGGCGGCAGGGTTTCGACACCCAGTACTTC. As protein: CSVRRQGFDTQYF.

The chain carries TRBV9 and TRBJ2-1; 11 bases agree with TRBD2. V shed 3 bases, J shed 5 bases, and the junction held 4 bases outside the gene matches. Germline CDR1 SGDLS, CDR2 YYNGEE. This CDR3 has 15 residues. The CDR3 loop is CASSAGLAENNEQFF. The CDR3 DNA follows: TGTGCCAGCAGCGCGGGACTAGCGGAAAACAATGAGCAGTTCTTC. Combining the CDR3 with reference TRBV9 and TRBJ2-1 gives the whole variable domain DSGVTQTPKHLITATGQRVTLRCSPRSGDLSVYWYQQSLDQGLQFLIQYYNGEERAKGNILERFSAQQFPDLHSELNLSSLELGDSALYFCASSAGLAENNEQFFGPGTRLTVL.

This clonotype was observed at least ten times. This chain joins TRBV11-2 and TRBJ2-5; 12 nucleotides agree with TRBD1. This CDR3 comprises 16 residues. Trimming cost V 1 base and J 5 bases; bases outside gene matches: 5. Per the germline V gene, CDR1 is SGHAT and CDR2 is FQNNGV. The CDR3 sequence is CASSLGGTGGIETQYF. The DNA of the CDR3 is TGTGCCAGCAGCTTAGGAGGGACAGGGGGCATTGAGACCCAGTACTTC.

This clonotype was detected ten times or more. In nucleotides, the CDR3 is TGCGCCAGCAGCCAACCCCCCTTGGACGAGCAGTACTTC. The encoded protein is CASSQPPLDEQYF. The chain carries TRBV4-1 and TRBJ2-7; D is unresolved. Germline V CDR1 and CDR2: MGHRA, YSYEKL. The CDR3 is 13 amino acids. Trimming cost V 2 bases and J 5 bases, with 10 bases left between them.

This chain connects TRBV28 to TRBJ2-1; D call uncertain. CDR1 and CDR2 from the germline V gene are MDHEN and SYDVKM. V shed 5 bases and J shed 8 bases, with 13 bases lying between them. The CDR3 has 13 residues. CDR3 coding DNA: TGTGCCAGCAGTACCCCCCCCATGGATGAGCAGTTCTTC. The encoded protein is CASSTPPMDEQFF. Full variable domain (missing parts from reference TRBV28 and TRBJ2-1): DVKVTQSSRYLVKRTGEKVFLECVQDMDHENMFWYRQDPGLGLRLIYFSYDVKMKEKGDIPEGYSVSREKKERFSLILESASTNQTSMYLCASSTPPMDEQFFGPGTRLTVL.

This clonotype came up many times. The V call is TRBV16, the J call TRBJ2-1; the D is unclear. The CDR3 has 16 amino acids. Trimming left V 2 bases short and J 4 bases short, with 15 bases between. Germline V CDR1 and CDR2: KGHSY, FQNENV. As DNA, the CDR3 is TGTGCCAGCAGCCAACCTCCCGCCGGGTTATACAATGAGCAGTTCTTC. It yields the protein CASSQPPAGLYNEQFF.

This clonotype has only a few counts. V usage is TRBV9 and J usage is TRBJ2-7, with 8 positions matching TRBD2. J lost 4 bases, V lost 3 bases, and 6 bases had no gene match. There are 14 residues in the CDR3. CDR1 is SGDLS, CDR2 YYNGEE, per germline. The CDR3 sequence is CASSETSGRYEQYF. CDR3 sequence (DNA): TGTGCCAGCAGCGAAACTAGCGGTCGGTACGAGCAGTACTTC.

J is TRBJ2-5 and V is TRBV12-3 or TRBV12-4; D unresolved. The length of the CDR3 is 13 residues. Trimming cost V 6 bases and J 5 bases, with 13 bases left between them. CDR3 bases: TGTGCCAGCAGCCCCACGGGTGGCGAGACCCAGTACTTC. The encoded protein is CASSPTGGETQYF.

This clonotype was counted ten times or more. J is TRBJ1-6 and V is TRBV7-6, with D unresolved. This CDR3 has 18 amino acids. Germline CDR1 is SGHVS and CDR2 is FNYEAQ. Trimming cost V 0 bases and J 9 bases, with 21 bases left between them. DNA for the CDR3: TGTGCCAGCAGCTTAGCCCCCCGATTTAAAGGGCGGCGTTCACCCCTCCACTTT. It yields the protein CASSLAPRFKGRRSPLHF.

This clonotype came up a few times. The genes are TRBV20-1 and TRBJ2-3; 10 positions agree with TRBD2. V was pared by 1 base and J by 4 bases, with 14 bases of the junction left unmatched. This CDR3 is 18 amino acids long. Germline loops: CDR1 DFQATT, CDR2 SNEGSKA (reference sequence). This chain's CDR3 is CSARGFRSGRALPDTQYF. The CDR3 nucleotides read TGCAGTGCTAGAGGGTTCCGCAGCGGGAGGGCCCTGCCAGATACGCAGTATTTT.

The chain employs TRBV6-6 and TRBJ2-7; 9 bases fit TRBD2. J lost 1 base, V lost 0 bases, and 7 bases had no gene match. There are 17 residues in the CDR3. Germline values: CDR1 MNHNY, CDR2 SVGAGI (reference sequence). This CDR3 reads CASSYSLAGPISYEQYF. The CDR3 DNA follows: TGTGCCAGCAGTTACTCGCTAGCGGGGCCCATTTCCTACGAGCAGTACTTC.

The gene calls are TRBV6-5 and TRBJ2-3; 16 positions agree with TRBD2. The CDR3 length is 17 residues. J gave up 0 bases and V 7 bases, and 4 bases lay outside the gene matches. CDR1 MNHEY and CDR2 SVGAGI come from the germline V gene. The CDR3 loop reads CASMKGLAGGSTDTQYF. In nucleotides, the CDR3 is TGTGCCAGCATGAAGGGACTAGCGGGAGGGAGCACAGATACGCAGTATTTT.

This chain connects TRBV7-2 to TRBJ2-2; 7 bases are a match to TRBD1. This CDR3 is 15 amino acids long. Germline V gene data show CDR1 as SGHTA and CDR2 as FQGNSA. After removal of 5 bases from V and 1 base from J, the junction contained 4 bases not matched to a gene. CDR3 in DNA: TGTGCCAGCAGCGGGGACAGAAGGAACACCGGGGAGCTGTTTTTT. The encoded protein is CASSGDRRNTGELFF.

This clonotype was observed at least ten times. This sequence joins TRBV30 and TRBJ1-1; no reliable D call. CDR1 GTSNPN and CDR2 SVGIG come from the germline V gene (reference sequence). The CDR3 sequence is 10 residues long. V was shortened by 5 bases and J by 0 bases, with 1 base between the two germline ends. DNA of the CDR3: TGTGCCTGGTTGAACACTGAAGCTTTCTTT. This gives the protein CAWLNTEAFF.

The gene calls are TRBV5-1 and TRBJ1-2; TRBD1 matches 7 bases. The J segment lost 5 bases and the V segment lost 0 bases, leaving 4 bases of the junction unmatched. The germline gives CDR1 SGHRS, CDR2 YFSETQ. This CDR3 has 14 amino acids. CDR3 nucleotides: TGCGCCAGCAGCTTGGAGACAGGGATTTATGGCTACACCTTC. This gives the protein CASSLETGIYGYTF. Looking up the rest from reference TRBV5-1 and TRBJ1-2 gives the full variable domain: KAGVTQTPRYLIKTRGQQVTLSCSPISGHRSVSWYQQTPGQGLQFLFEYFSETQRNKGNFPGRFSGRQFSNSRSEMNVSTLELGDSALYLCASSLETGIYGYTFGSGTRLTVV.

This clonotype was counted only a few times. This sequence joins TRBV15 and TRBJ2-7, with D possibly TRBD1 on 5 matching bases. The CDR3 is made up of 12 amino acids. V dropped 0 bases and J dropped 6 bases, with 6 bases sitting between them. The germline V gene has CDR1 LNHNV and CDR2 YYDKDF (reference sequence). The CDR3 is CATSRDQGEQYF. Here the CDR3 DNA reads TGTGCCACCAGCAGAGATCAGGGCGAGCAGTACTTC.

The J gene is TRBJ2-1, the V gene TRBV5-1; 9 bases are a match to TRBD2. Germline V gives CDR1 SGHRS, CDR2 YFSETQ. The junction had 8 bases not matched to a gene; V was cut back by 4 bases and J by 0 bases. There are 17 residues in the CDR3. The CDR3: CASSDPPAGGSYNEQFF. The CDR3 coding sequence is TGCGCCAGCAGCGACCCCCCAGCGGGAGGCTCCTACAATGAGCAGTTCTTC.

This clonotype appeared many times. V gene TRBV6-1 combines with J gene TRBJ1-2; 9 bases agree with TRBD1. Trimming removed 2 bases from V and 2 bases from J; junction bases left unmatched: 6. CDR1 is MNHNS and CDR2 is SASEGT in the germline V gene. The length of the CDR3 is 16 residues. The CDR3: CASSEPTGTGNYGYTF. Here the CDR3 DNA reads TGTGCCAGCAGTGAACCGACCGGGACAGGGAACTATGGCTACACCTTC.